This record concerns one T cell receptor beta chain sequence. Its binding antigen is unknown. The input lacks base qualities; no much larger clone sits a single base away. The germline V gene encodes CDR1 SGHRS and CDR2 YFSETQ. V is cut back by 0 bases and J by 3 bases, with 2 bases in the junction unmatched. Inclusive of the bounding cysteine and phenylalanine, the CDR3 is 15 residues long. The kept DNA is CDR3 alone, 45 bases in frame from the first base. The entry originates in a study of response to subunit inactivated influenza vaccine (dated by TCRdb to 2016 to 2019). With regard to the full study: To follow how T cells responded to a trivalent subunit inactivated influenza vaccine, the researchers relied on deep quantitative profiling of the T cell receptor repertoire. Points the paper makes about the study in general: It was suggested by the authors that each seasonal influenza vaccination may recruit only a limited number of new T cells.

Library preparation used RT-PCR. Instrument on record: Illumina HiSeq 2500. TCRdb trimmed the raw reads at Q25, called clones with MiXCR and kept productive beta chains. Rows with a matching CDR3 protein are joined into one entry that keeps the most common DNA and genes. This sample holds roughly 570,000 distinct CDR3 sequences; 12% to 15% were observed only once. The ten largest clonotypes hold 11% of the sample. The starting material was PBMCs from blood, obtained about 11 days after vaccination. This receptor was obtained from a man aged 50 or older who received an inactivated influenza vaccine. Donor details come from another sample of the same person, matched by shared clones. The rearrangement joined TRBV5-1 to TRBJ2-7, with 11 junctional bases fitting TRBD1. The CDR3 loop reads CASSLGGTGGYEQYF. The nucleotide sequence reads as follows: TGCGCCAGCAGCTTGGGCGGGACAGGGGGCTACGAGCAGTACTTC. Reference TRBV5-1 and TRBJ2-7 proteins supply the regions before and after the CDR3; the full variable domain is: KAGVTQTPRYLIKTRGQQVTLSCSPISGHRSVSWYQQTPGQGLQFLFEYFSETQRNKGNFPGRFSGRQFSNSRSEMNVSTLELGDSALYLCASSLGGTGGYEQYFGPGTRLTVT.